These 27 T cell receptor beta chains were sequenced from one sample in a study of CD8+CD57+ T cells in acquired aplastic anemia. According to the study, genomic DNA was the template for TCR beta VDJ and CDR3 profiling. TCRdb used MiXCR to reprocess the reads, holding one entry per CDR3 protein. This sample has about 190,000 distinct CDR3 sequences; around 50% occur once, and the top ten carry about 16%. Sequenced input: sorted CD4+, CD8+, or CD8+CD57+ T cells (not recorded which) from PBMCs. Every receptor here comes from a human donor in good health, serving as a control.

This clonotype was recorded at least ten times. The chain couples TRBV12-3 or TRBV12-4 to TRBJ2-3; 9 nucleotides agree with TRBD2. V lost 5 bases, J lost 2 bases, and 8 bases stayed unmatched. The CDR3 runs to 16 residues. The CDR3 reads CASSLRGGLPTDTQYF. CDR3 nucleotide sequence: TGTGCCAGCAGTCTGCGGGGGGGCCTCCCCACAGATACGCAGTATTTT.

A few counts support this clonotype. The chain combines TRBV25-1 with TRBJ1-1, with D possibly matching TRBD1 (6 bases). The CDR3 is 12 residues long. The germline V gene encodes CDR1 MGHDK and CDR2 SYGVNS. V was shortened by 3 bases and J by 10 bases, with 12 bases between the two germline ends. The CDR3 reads CASSEQGSRAFF. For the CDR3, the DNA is TGTGCCAGCAGTGAGCAGGGGTCACGAGCTTTCTTT.

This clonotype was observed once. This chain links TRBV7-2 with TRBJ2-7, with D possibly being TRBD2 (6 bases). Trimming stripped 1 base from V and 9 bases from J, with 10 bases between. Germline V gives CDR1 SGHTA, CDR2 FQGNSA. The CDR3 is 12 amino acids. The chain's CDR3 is CASSLGLALQYF. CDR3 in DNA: TGTGCCAGCAGCTTAGGGCTAGCGCTGCAGTACTTC.

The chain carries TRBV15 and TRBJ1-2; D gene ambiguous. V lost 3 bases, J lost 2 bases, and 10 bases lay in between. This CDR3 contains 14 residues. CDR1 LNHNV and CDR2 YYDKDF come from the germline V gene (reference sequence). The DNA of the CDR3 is TGTGCCACCAGCAGGCTACAAAGAAACTATGGCTACACCTTC. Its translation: CATSRLQRNYGYTF. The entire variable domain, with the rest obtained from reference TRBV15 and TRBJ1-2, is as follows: DAMVIQNPRYQVTQFGKPVTLSCSQTLNHNVMYWYQQKSSQAPKLLFHYYDKDFNNEADTPDNFQSRRPNTSFCFLDIRSPGLGDTAMYLCATSRLQRNYGYTFGSGTRLTVV.

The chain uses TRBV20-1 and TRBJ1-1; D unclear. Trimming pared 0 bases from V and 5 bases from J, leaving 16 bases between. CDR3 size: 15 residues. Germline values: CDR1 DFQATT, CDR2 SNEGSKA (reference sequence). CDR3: CSARDIGSPRTEAFF. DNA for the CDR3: TGCAGTGCTAGAGACATCGGGAGTCCAAGGACTGAAGCTTTCTTT.

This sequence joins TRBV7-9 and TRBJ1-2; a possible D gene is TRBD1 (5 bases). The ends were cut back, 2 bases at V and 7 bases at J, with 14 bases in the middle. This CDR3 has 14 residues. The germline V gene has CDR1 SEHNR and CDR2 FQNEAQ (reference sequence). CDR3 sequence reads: CASSLLGQGGGYTF. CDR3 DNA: TGTGCCAGCAGCTTACTAGGTCAGGGAGGTGGCTACACCTTC.

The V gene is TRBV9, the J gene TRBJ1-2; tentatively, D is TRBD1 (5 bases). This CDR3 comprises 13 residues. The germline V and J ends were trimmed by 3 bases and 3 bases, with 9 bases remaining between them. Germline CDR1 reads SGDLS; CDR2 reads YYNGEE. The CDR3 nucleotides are TGTGCCAGCAGCGCGGGGCGGGACTATGGCTACACCTTC. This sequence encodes CASSAGRDYGYTF. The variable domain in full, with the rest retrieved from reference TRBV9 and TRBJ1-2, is DSGVTQTPKHLITATGQRVTLRCSPRSGDLSVYWYQQSLDQGLQFLIQYYNGEERAKGNILERFSAQQFPDLHSELNLSSLELGDSALYFCASSAGRDYGYTFGSGTRLTVV.

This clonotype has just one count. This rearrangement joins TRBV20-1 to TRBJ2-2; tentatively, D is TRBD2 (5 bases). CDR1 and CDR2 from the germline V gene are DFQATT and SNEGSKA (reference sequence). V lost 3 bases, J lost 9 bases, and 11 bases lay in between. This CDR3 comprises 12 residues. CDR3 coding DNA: TGCAGTGCTAGGCGGGCTAACAGGGAGCTGTTTTTT. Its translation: CSARRANRELFF.

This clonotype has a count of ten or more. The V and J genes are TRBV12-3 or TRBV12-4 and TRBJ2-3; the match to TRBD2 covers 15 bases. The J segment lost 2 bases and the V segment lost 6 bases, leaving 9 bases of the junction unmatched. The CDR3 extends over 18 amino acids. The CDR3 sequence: CASSRPGTSGGSTDTQYF. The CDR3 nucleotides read TGTGCCAGCAGCCGTCCCGGGACTAGCGGGGGGTCCACAGATACGCAGTATTTT.

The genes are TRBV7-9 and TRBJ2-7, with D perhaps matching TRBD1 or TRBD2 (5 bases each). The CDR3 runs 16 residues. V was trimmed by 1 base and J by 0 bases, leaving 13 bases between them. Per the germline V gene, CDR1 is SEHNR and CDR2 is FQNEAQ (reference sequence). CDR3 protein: CASSLVRDRLSYEQYF. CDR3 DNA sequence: TGTGCCAGCAGCTTAGTTAGGGACCGCCTCTCCTACGAGCAGTACTTC.

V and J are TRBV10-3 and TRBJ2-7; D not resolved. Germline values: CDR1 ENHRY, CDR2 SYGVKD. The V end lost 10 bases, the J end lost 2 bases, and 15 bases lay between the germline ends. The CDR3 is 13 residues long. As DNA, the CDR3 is TGTGCCACCAGGACCGCGCCCCCCTACGAGCAGTACTTC. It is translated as CATRTAPPYEQYF.

The CDR3 loop reads CASSPYPGQGSTDTQYF. CDR3 DNA sequence: TGTGCCAGCAGTCCCTACCCCGGACAGGGGAGCACAGATACGCAGTATTTT. This chain joins TRBV27 and TRBJ2-3, with 9 bases aligning to TRBD1. The V and J ends lost 5 bases and 0 bases, in that order; junction bases with no gene match: 9. CDR1 and CDR2 from the germline V gene are MNHEY and SMNVEV (reference sequence). The CDR3 contains 17 residues.

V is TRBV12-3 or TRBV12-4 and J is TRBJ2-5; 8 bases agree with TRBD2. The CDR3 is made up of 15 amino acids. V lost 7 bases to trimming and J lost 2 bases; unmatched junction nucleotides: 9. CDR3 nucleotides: TGTGCCAGCACAACATTAGCGGGGCCACAAGAGACCCAGTACTTC. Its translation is CASTTLAGPQETQYF.

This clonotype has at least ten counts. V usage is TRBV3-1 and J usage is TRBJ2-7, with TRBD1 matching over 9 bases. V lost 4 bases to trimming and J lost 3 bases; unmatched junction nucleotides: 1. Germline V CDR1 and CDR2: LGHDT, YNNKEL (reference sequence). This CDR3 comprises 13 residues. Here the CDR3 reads CASSRTGVYEQYF. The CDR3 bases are TGTGCCAGCAGCCGGACAGGGGTCTACGAGCAGTACTTC.

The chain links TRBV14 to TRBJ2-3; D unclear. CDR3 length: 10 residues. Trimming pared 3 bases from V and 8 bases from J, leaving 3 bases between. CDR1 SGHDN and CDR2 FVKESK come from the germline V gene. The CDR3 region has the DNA TGTGCCAGCAGCCAGGGTACGCAGTATTTT. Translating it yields CASSQGTQYF.

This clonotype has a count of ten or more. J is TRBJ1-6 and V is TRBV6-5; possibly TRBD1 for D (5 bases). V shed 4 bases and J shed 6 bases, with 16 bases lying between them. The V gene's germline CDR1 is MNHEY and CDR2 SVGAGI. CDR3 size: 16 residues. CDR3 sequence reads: CASSSQGLLGNSPLHF. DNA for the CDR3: TGTGCCAGCAGTTCCCAGGGTTTACTGGGTAATTCACCCCTCCACTTT.

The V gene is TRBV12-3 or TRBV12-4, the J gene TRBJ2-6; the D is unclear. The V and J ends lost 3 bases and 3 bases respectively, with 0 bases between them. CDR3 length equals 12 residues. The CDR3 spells CASSFGANVLTF. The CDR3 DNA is TGTGCCAGCAGTTTTGGGGCCAACGTCCTGACTTTC.

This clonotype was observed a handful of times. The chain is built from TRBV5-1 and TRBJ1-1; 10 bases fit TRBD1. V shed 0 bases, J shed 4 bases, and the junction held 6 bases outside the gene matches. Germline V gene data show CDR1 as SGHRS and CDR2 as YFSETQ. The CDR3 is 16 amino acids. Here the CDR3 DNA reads TGCGCCAGCAGCTTGGGGACAGGGGGATTCGGCACTGAAGCTTTCTTT. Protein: CASSLGTGGFGTEAFF.

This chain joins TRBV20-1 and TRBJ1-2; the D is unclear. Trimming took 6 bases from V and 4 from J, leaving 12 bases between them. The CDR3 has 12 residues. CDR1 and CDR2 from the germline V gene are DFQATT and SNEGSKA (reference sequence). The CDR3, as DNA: TGCAGTGCAGAGACCCCTGGCTATGGCTACACCTTC. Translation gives CSAETPGYGYTF.

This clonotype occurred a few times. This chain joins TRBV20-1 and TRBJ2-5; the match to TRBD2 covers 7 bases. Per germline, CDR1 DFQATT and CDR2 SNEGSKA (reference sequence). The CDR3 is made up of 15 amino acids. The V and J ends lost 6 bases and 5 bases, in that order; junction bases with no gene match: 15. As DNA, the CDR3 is TGCAGTGCGCCCGGTGGCCCCTGGGGAGGGGAGACCCAGTACTTC. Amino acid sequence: CSAPGGPWGGETQYF.

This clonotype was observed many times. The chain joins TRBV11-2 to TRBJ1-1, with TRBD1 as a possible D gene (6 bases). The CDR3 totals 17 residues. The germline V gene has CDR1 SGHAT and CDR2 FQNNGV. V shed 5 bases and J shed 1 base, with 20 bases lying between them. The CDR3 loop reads CASSAVFRGNKNTEAFF. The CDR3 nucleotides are TGTGCCAGCAGCGCCGTCTTCAGGGGAAACAAGAACACTGAAGCTTTCTTT.

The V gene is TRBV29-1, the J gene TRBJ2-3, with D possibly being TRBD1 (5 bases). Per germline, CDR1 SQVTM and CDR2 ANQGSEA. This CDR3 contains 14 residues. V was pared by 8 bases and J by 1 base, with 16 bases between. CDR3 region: CSTKGKVGTDTQYF. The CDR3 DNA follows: TGCAGCACTAAGGGGAAGGTTGGCACAGATACGCAGTATTTT.

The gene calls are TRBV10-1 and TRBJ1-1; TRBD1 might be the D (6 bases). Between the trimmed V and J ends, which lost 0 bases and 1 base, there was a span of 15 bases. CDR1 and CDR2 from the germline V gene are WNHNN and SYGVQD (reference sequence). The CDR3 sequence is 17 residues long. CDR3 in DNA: TGCGCCAGCAGTGAGTCGCCGGGGGGCCTGCGGAACACTGAAGCTTTCTTT. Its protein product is CASSESPGGLRNTEAFF.

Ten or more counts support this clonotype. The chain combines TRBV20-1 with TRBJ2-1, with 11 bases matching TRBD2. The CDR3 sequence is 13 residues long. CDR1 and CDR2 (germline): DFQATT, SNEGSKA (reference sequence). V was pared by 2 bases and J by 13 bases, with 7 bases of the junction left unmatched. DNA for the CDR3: TGCAGTGCTAGACTACTAGCGGGGGATGGTCAGTTCTTC. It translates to CSARLLAGDGQFF.

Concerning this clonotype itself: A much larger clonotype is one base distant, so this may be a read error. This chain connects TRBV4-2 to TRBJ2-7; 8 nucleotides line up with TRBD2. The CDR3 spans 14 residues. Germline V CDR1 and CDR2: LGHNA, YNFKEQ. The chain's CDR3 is CACSFSGGPYEQYF. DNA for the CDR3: TGTGCCTGCAGCTTCAGCGGGGGACCTTACGAGCAGTACTTC.

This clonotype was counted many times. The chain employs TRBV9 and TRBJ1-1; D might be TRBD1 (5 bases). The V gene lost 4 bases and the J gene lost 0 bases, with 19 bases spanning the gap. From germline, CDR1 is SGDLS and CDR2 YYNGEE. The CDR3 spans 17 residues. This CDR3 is CASSPPGARELNTEAFF. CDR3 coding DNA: TGTGCCAGCAGCCCCCCCGGGGCCAGAGAGTTGAACACTGAAGCTTTCTTT.

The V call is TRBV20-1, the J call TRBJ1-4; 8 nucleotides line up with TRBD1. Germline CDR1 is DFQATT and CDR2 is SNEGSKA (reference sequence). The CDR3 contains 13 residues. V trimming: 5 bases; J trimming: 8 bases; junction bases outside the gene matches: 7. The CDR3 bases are TGCAGTGCTTCTCAGGGGGCGGGGGAAAAACTGTTTTTT. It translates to CSASQGAGEKLFF.